A selection of T cell receptor beta chains follows, all from one sample in a study of cytomegalovirus exposure and HLA in healthy donors. Clones were read by immunoSEQ multiplex PCR, and TCRdb kept only the in-frame ones, dropping some. The table lists some 150,000 clones, about 83% of them singletons, with about 0.85% in the top ten. Sequenced input: PBMCs. Receptors were obtained from a woman in her twenties or thirties in good health and CMV-seronegative. CDR3s include the opening cysteine and the closing phenylalanine or tryptophan.

V gene | CDR3 protein
TRBV5-1 | CASSLGFGQLNEQFF
TRBV19 | CASSPQDTAYNEQFF
TRBV29-1 | CSVEAGPIQYF
TRBV13 | CASSLVQGPDTQYF
TRBV7-8 | CASSARRAGELFF
TRBV4-1 | CASSQDPPRGAEQFF
TRBV2 | CAISRGRIAGELFF
TRBV5-1 | CASSLGTRLADNEQFF
TRBV7-2 | CASSKTGGRAKNIQYF
TRBV9 | CASSVPGGIYNEQFF
TRBV14 | CASRPTGTGTGEQFF
TRBV7-2 | CASRSPGGLAGGRETQYF
TRBV7-8 | CASSLAGVGEQYF
TRBV10-2 | CASTERTLAYEQYF
TRBV28 | CASSSRSRDRGFPSSYEQYF
TRBV5-4 | CASQSSTGGPEEQYF
TRBV4-1 | CASSQDRKGETGGVRKETQYF
TRBV9 | CASSDPRGGPPQPQHF
TRBV18 | CASSRLLAEINTGELFF
TRBV2 | CASREEATQETQYF
TRBV7-2 | CASSLPNRSELGYTF
TRBV9 | CASSGRGGPPSMETQYF
TRBV15 | CATSRSWGPTNEKLFF
TRBV7-9 | CSSSLSDTEAFF
TRBV18 | CASSPPITDTQYF
TRBV7-6 | CASSRRQVGGTGELFF
TRBV25-1 | CASSGTGSYGEQFF
TRBV27 | CASSLSVATTAGEQFF
TRBV7-2 | CASKQGSLGGTDTQYF
TRBV7-9 | CASSLRESASTDTQYF
TRBV13 | CASSLGRGQTGELFF
TRBV28 | CASSPPGGAQHF
TRBV7-8 | CASSLTAFGEQYF
TRBV28 | CASSGPGLVSAQYF
TRBV21-1 | CASSAGGETQYF
TRBV29-1 | CSAMTGGSTEAFF
TRBV6-1 | CASSEARLAGGPDTQYF
TRBV4-1 | CASSQEHRGRYEQYF
TRBV5-1 | CASSLASRGNSYTF
TRBV6-6 | CASRGTGGRYEQYF
TRBV5-1 | CASSPDTNYGYTF
TRBV7-2 | CASSLVSSGANVLTF
TRBV11-2 | CASSFNRATDTQYF
TRBV6-1 | CASSRTIQETQYF
TRBV10-3 | CAINTGGTNEKLFF
TRBV6-5 | CASSYSPVNTEAFF
TRBV10-2 | CASSRSQGESPLHF
TRBV5-4 | CASSFSPEETQYF
TRBV7-2 | CASSLVSRGGQNEQFF
TRBV18 | CASSPRRGDGNQPQHF
TRBV27 | CASSFPGGYEQYF